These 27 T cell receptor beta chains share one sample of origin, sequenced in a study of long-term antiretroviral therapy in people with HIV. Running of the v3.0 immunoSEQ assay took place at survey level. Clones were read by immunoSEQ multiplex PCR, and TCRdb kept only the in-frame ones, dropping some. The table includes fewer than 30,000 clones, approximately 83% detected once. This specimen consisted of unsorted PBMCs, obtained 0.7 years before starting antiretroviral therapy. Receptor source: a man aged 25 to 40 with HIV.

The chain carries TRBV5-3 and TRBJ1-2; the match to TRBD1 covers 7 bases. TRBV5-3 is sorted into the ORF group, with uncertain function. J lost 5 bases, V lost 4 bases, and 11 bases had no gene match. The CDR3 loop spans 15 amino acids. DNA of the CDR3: TGTGCCAGAAGCCACCGGGACAGCCTTTCTTATGGCTACACCTTC. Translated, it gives CARSHRDSLSYGYTF.

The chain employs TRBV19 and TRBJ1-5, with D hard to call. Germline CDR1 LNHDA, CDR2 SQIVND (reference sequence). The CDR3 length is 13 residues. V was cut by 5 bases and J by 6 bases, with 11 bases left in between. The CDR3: CASSLAVVQPQHF. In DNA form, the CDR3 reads TGTGCCAGTAGTTTGGCAGTCGTTCAGCCCCAGCATTTT.

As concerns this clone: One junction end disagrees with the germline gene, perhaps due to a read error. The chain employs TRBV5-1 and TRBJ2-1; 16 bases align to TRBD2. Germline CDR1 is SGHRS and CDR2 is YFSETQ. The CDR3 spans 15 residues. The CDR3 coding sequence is TGCGCCAGCAGCTTGGGTGGGACTAGCGGGGGGGACTCGATCTTC. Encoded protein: CASSLGGTSGGDSIF. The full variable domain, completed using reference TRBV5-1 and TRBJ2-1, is KAGVTQTPRYLIKTRGQQVTLSCSPISGHRSVSWYQQTPGQGLQFLFEYFSETQRNKGNFPGRFSGRQFSNSRSEMNVSTLELGDSALYLCASSLGGTSGGDSIFGPGTRLTVL.

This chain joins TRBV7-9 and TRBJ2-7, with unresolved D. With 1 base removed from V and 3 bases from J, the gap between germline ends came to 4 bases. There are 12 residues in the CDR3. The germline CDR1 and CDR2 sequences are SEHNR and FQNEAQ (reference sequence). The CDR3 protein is CASSLDHYEQYF. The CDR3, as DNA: TGTGCCAGCAGCTTAGACCACTACGAGCAGTACTTC.

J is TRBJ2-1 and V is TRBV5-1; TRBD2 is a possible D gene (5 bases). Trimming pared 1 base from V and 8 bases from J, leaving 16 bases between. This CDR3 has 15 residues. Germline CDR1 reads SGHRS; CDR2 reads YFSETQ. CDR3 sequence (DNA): TGCGCCAGCAGCTTGACAAATTGGGAGTCGCATGAGCAGTTCTTC. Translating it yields CASSLTNWESHEQFF.

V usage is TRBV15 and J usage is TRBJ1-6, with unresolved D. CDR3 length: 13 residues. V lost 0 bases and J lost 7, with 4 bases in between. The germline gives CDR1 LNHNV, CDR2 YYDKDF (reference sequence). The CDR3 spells CATSRDGNSPLHF. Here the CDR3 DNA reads TGTGCCACCAGCAGAGATGGAAATTCACCCCTCCACTTT.

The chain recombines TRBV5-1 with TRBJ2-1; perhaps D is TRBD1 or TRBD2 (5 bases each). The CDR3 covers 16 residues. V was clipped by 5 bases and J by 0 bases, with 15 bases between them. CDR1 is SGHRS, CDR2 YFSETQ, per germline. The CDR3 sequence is CASRGRGSSSYNEQFF. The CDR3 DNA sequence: TGCGCCAGCAGGGGACGGGGATCAAGCTCCTACAATGAGCAGTTCTTC.

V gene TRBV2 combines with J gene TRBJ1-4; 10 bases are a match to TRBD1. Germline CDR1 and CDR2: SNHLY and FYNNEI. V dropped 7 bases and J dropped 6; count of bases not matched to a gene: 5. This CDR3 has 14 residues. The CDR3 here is CASTRDRGYEKLFF. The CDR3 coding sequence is TGTGCCAGCACCCGGGACAGGGGATATGAAAAACTGTTTTTT. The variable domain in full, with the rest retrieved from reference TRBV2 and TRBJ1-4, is EPEVTQTPSHQVTQMGQEVILRCVPISNHLYFYWYRQILGQKVEFLVSFYNNEISEKSEIFDDQFSVERPDGSNFTLKIRSTKLEDSAMYFCASTRDRGYEKLFFGSGTQLSVL.

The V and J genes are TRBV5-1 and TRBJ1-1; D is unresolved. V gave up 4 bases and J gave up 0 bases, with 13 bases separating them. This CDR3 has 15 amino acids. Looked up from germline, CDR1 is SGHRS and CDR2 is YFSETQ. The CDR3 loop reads CASSREEGMNTEAFF. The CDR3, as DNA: TGCGCCAGCAGCAGGGAAGAGGGAATGAACACTGAAGCTTTCTTT.

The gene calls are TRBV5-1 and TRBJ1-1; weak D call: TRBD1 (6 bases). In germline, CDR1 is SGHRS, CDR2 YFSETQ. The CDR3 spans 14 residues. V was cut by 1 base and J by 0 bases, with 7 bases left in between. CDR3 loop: CASSLWDMNTEAFF. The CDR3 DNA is TGCGCCAGCAGCTTGTGGGACATGAACACTGAAGCTTTCTTT.

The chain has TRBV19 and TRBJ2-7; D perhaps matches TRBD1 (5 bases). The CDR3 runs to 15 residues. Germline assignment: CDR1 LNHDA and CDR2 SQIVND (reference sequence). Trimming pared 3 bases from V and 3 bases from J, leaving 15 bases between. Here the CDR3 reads CASSIRPGWNYEQYF. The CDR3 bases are TGTGCCAGTAGTATCCGGCCAGGGTGGAACTACGAGCAGTACTTC. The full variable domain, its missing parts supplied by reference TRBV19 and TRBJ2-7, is DGGITQSPKYLFRKEGQNVTLSCEQNLNHDAMYWYRQDPGQGLRLIYYSQIVNDFQKGDIAEGYSVSREKKESFPLTVTSAQKNPTAFYLCASSIRPGWNYEQYFGPGTRLTVT.

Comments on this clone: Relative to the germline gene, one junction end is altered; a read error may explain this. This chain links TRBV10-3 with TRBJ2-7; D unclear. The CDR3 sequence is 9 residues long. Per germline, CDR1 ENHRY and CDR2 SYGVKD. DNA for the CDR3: TGTGCCATCAGTGAGTCGATCGCTTGG. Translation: CAISESIAW.

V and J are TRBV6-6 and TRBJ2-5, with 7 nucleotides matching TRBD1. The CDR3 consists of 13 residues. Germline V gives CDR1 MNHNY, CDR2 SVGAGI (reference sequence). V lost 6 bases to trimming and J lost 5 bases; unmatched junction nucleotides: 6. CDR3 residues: CASSGQAEETQYF. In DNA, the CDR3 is TGTGCCAGCAGCGGACAGGCGGAGGAGACCCAGTACTTC.

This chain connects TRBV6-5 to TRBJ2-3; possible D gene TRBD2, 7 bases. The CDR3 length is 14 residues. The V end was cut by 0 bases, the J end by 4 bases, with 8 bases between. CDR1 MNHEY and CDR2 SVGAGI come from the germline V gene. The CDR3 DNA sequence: TGTGCCAGCAGTTACTCAGGGGGGGCAGATACGCAGTATTTT. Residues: CASSYSGGADTQYF.

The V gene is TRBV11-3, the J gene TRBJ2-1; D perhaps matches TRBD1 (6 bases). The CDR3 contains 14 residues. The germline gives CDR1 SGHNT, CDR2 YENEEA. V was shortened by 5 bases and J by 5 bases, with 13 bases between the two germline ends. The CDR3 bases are TGTGCCAGCAGCCCCGGGACACACCACAATGAGCAGTTCTTC. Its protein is CASSPGTHHNEQFF.

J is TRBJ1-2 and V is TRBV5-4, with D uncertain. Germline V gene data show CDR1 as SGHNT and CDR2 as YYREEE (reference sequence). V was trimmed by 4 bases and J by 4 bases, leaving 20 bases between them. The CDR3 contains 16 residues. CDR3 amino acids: CASSPLMGHNIYGYTF. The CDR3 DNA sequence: TGTGCCAGCAGCCCGTTGATGGGCCATAACATCTATGGCTACACCTTC.

CDR3 region: CASSPGSTGSYEQYF. CDR3 in DNA: TGTGCCAGCAGTCCAGGGTCCACGGGGTCCTACGAGCAGTACTTC. The J gene is TRBJ2-7, the V gene TRBV28; D may match TRBD1 or TRBD2 (5 bases each). This CDR3 has 15 residues. CDR1 is MDHEN and CDR2 is SYDVKM in the germline V gene. The germline V and J ends were trimmed by 5 bases and 1 base, with 15 bases remaining between them.

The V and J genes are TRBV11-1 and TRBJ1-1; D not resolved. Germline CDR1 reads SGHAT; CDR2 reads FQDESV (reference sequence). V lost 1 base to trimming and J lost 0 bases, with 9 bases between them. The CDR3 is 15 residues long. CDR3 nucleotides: TGTGCCAGCAGCTTAGAGAGGGTCGTGAACACTGAAGCTTTCTTT. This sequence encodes CASSLERVVNTEAFF.

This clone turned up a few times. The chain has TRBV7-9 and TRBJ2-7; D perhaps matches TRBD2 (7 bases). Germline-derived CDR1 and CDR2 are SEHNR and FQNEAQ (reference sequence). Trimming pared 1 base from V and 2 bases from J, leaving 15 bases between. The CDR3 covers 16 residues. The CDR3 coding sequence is TGTGCCAGCAGCTTAGAACAGGGAGGGCACCCCTACGAGCAGTACTTC. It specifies CASSLEQGGHPYEQYF.

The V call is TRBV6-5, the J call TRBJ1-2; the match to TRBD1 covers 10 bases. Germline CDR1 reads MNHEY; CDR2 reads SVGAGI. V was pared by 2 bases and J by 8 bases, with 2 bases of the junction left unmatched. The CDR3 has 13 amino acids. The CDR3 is CASSYDRGLGYTF. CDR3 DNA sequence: TGTGCCAGCAGTTACGACAGGGGGCTGGGCTACACCTTC.

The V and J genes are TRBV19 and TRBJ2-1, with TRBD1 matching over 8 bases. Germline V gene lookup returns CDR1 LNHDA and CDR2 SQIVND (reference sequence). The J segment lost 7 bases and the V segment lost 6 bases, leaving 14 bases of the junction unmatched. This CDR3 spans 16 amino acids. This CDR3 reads CASRPGTGDYPNEQFF. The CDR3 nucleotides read TGTGCCAGTAGGCCCGGGACAGGAGACTATCCAAATGAGCAGTTCTTC.

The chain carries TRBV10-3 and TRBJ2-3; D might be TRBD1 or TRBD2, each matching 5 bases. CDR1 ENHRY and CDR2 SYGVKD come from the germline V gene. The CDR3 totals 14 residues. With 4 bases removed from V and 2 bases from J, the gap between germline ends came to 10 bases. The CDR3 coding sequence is TGTGCCATCAGTGGGGACCTTAACACAGATACGCAGTATTTT. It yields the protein CAISGDLNTDTQYF.

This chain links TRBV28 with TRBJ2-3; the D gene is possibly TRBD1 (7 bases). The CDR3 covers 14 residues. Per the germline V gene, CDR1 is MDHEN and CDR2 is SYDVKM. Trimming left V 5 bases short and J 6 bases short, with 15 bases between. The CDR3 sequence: CASSRIRGRDTQYF. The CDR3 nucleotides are TGTGCCAGCAGTCGCATCAGGGGGAGGGATACGCAGTATTTT. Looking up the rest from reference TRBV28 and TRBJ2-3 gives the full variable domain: DVKVTQSSRYLVKRTGEKVFLECVQDMDHENMFWYRQDPGLGLRLIYFSYDVKMKEKGDIPEGYSVSREKKERFSLILESASTNQTSMYLCASSRIRGRDTQYFGPGTRLTVL.

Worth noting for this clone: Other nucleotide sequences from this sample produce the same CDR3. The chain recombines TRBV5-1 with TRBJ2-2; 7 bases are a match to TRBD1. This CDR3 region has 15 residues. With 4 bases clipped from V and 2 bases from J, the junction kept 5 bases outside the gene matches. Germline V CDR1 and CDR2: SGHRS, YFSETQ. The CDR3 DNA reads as TGCGCCAGCAGCCTGGGACAGCTTAACACCGGGGAGCTGTTTTTT. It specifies CASSLGQLNTGELFF.

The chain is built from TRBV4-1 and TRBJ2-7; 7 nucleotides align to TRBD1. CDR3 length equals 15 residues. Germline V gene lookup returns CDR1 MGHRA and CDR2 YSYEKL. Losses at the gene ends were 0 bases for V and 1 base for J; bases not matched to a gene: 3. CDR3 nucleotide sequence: TGCGCCAGCAGCCAAGAGGGACAGCCGTCCTACGAGCAGTACTTC. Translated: CASSQEGQPSYEQYF.

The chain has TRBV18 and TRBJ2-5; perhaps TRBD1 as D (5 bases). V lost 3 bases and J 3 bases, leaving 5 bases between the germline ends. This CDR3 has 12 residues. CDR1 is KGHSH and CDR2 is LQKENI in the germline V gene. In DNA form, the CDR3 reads TGTGCCAGCTCACCGACAGAAGAGACCCAGTACTTC. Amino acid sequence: CASSPTEETQYF.

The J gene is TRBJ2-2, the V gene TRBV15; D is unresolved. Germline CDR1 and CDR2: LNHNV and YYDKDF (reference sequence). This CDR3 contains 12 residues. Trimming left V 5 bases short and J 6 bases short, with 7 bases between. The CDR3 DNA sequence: TGTGCCACCAGCCCCCTCCCCGGGGAGCTGTTTTTT. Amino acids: CATSPLPGELFF.